This TCR beta chain was documented in a study of blood T cells in healthy people across ages. A note on this clonotype: Its specificity is not known.

Study outcomes and limitations: Unsorted PBMCs prevented conclusive naive versus antigen-experienced comparison.

A second PCR, run for roughly 7 to 12 cycles, used a sample-barcoded 5' primer plus a J-beta primer mix. One entry per CDR3 protein, called by TCRdb with MiXCR from the 5' RACE reads. This table holds over 1,500,000 distinct CDR3 sequences, more than 35% found once. V lost 3 bases, J lost 0 bases, and 9 bases lay in between. CDR1 and CDR2 (germline): SGHVS, FNYEAQ. This CDR3 is 16 amino acids long. V gene TRBV7-6 combines with J gene TRBJ2-6; no reliable D call. The sequenced sample consisted of blood. The clonotype comes from a human donor in good health. CDR3 sequence: CASSFGPDSGANVLTF. The CDR3 region has the DNA TGTGCCAGCAGCTTTGGGCCAGACTCTGGGGCCAACGTCCTGACTTTC.